This entry lists 7 T cell receptor beta chains sequenced from one sample in a study of OX40 agonist ivuxolimab in advanced cancers. Clones were read by immunoSEQ multiplex PCR, and TCRdb kept only the in-frame ones, dropping some. The table lists 50,000 or so clones, 84% of them singletons. The material was CD4+ or CD8+ T cells sorted from blood, obtained in a trial of the OX40 agonist ivuxolimab. These receptors all stem from an adult with an advanced solid tumor such as melanoma, head and neck, liver or kidney cancer.

This clone has just one count. This chain connects TRBV5-5 to TRBJ2-7; D remains ambiguous. V lost 2 bases and J 7 bases, leaving 16 bases between the germline ends. Germline-derived CDR1 and CDR2 are SGHKS and YYEKEE (reference sequence). This CDR3 spans 14 amino acids. CDR3 nucleotide sequence: TGTGCCAGCAGCTTAGGGCCAGGTTCTAGTGAGCAGTACTTC. Amino acids: CASSLGPGSSEQYF.

V gene TRBV12-5 combines with J gene TRBJ2-1; 10 bases fit TRBD2. The germline CDR1 and CDR2 sequences are LGHNT and FRNRAP. V shed 6 bases and J 4 bases; nucleotides not matched to a gene: 6. CDR3 length: 15 amino acids. CDR3 protein: CASGTGTSAYNEQFF. DNA of the CDR3: TGTGCTAGTGGCACAGGGACTAGCGCTTACAATGAGCAGTTCTTC.

This clone came up once. The chain recombines TRBV7-9 with TRBJ2-6; weak D call: TRBD1 (6 bases). The germline V and J ends were trimmed by 7 bases and 0 bases, with 13 bases remaining between them. Germline CDR1 reads SEHNR; CDR2 reads FQNEAQ (reference sequence). CDR3 length: 16 amino acids. The CDR3 is CASKRTALSGANVLTF. The CDR3 region has the DNA TGTGCCAGCAAACGGACAGCCCTCTCTGGGGCCAACGTCCTGACTTTC.

The chain uses TRBV10-3 and TRBJ2-2; D may be TRBD2 (6 bases). CDR1 is ENHRY, CDR2 SYGVKD, per germline. V lost 0 bases and J 1 base, leaving 24 bases between the germline ends. This CDR3 is built from 21 residues. The CDR3 protein is CAISESPGKSRLARNTGELFF. Written as DNA, the CDR3 is TGTGCCATCAGTGAGTCCCCAGGGAAGTCGAGGCTAGCGAGGAACACCGGGGAGCTGTTTTTT.

The chain is built from TRBV2 and TRBJ2-7; 10 positions match TRBD1. Germline CDR1 reads SNHLY; CDR2 reads FYNNEI. The V and J ends lost 5 bases and 6 bases, in that order; junction bases with no gene match: 10. CDR3 length equals 15 residues. Here the CDR3 reads CASSRQGAGPGEQYF. CDR3 coding DNA: TGTGCCAGCAGTCGACAGGGGGCAGGGCCGGGCGAGCAGTACTTC. Using reference TRBV2 and TRBJ2-7 for the parts outside the CDR3, the full variable domain is EPEVTQTPSHQVTQMGQEVILRCVPISNHLYFYWYRQILGQKVEFLVSFYNNEISEKSEIFDDQFSVERPDGSNFTLKIRSTKLEDSAMYFCASSRQGAGPGEQYFGPGTRLTVT.

The chain couples TRBV28 to TRBJ2-1; D may be TRBD1 (6 bases). The CDR3 spans 13 residues. Trimming removed 6 bases at V and 5 bases at J, with 11 bases between. Germline CDR1 is MDHEN and CDR2 is SYDVKM. The CDR3 DNA is TGTGCCAGCAGGCTTGGACAGAACAATGAGCAGTTCTTC. Encoded protein: CASRLGQNNEQFF.

The rearrangement joins TRBV19 to TRBJ2-2, with D perhaps TRBD2 (6 bases). The CDR3 is made up of 14 amino acids. Trimming pared 1 base from V and 5 bases from J, leaving 8 bases between. Germline assignment: CDR1 LNHDA and CDR2 SQIVND (reference sequence). For the CDR3, the DNA is TGTGCCAGTAGTATAGTTGCGGGAACCGGGGAGCTGTTTTTT. This codes for CASSIVAGTGELFF. The full variable domain, in which reference TRBV19 and TRBJ2-2 provide the parts outside the CDR3, is DGGITQSPKYLFRKEGQNVTLSCEQNLNHDAMYWYRQDPGQGLRLIYYSQIVNDFQKGDIAEGYSVSREKKESFPLTVTSAQKNPTAFYLCASSIVAGTGELFFGEGSRLTVL.